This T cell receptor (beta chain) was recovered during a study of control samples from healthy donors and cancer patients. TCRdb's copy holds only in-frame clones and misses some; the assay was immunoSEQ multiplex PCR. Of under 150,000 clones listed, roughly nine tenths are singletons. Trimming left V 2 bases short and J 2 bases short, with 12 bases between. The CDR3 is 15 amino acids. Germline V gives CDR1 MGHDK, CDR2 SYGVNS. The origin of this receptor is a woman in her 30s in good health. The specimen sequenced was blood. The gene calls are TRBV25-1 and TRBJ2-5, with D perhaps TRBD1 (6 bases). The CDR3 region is CASSEPAGAQETQYF. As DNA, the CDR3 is TGTGCCAGCAGTGAACCGGCAGGGGCGCAAGAGACCCAGTACTTC. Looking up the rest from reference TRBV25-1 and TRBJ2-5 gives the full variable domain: EADIYQTPRYLVIGTGKKITLECSQTMGHDKMYWYQQDPGMELHLIHYSYGVNSTEKGDLSSESTVSRIRTEHFPLTLESARPSHTSQYLCASSEPAGAQETQYFGPGTRLLVL.